The rows below give T cell receptor beta chains drawn from one sample of a study of human T cells and chemical hapten exposure. TCRdb re-called the RACE reads with MiXCR, one entry per CDR3 protein. The sample yields 300,000 to 450,000 distinct CDR3 sequences, 5.5% seen once. The sequenced sample was whole blood, obtained in connection with sensitization to the hapten diphenylcyclopropenone (DPC). The receptor set was obtained from a woman between 18 and 30 years old with alopecia areata. Some clones in this sample may be carry-over from other donors' samples. Each CDR3 is given with its conserved first and last residue. A D gene is named only where the DNA matches it firmly. Clone sizes are given selectively: once, few, many, or a class where the clone is expanded.

D: NA
J: TRBJ2-1
V: TRBV4-3
size: many
DNA: TGCGCCAGCAGCCAAGACCGCCCTACGTGGCCTATGAATGAGCAGTTCTTC
CDR3: CASSQDRPTWPMNEQFF

D: NA
J: TRBJ2-7
V: TRBV6-5
size: few
DNA: TGTGCCAGCAGTGACACCTCCTACGAGCAGTACTTC
CDR3: CASSDTSYEQYF

D: TRBD2
J: TRBJ2-1
V: TRBV10-3
size: few
DNA: TGTGCCATCAGTGAGCTAGCGGGGGCTTACAATGAGCAGTTCTTC
CDR3: CAISELAGAYNEQFF

D: NA
J: TRBJ1-2
V: TRBV9
size: NA
DNA: TGTGCCAGCAGCGTAGGGGGCAGGGGCGGAGGCTACACCTTC
CDR3: CASSVGGRGGGYTF

D: TRBD2
J: TRBJ2-3
V: TRBV5-6
size: NA
DNA: TGTGCCAGCAGCGGGGGGACTAGCCCCGATACGCAGTATTTT
CDR3: CASSGGTSPDTQYF

D: NA
J: TRBJ1-2
V: TRBV27
size: NA
DNA: TGTGCCAGCAGTTTAAGGGCGGAATATGGCTACACCTTC
CDR3: CASSLRAEYGYTF

D: NA
J: TRBJ2-5
V: TRBV7-9
size: NA
DNA: TGTGCCAGCAGCTTATTCGTGCGAATCGTGAAAGAGACCCAGTACTTC
CDR3: CASSLFVRIVKETQYF

D: NA
J: TRBJ2-7
V: TRBV3-1
size: many
DNA: TGTGCCAGCAGCCAAGGGGACTACGAGCAGTACTTC
CDR3: CASSQGDYEQYF

D: NA
J: TRBJ2-3
V: TRBV5-6
size: few
DNA: TGTGCCAGCAGCCCCCTACCCAGGGTAAGCACAGATACGCAGTATTTT
CDR3: CASSPLPRVSTDTQYF

D: NA
J: TRBJ1-1
V: TRBV6-5
size: many
DNA: TGTGCCAGCAGAGAGACGACAGGGAACACTGAAGCTTTCTTT
CDR3: CASRETTGNTEAFF

D: NA
J: TRBJ2-2
V: TRBV10-3
size: few
DNA: TGTGCCATCAGTGCTCAGACCGCCACCGGGGAGCTGTTTTTT
CDR3: CAISAQTATGELFF

D: NA
J: TRBJ1-5
V: TRBV7-9
size: NA
DNA: TGTGCCAGCAGCTCGACCAAGCAGCCCCAGCATTTT
CDR3: CASSSTKQPQHF

D: TRBD1
J: TRBJ1-1
V: TRBV7-9
size: many
DNA: TGTGCCAGCAGCTGGGACAGCCTGAACACTGAAGCTTTCTTT
CDR3: CASSWDSLNTEAFF

D: TRBD2
J: TRBJ2-3
V: TRBV4-3
size: few
DNA: TGCGCCAGCAGCCAGGGGACTAGCCACACAGATACGCAGTATTTT
CDR3: CASSQGTSHTDTQYF

D: NA
J: TRBJ2-2
V: TRBV4-3
size: NA
DNA: TGCGTCAGCAGCCAAGCTCCTAGCCACCCGAACACCGGGGAGCTGTTTTTT
CDR3: CVSSQAPSHPNTGELFF

D: NA
J: TRBJ1-2
V: TRBV5-6
size: many
DNA: TGTGCCAGCAGCTCCGGACAGTCCTATGGCTACACCTTC
CDR3: CASSSGQSYGYTF

D: NA
J: TRBJ1-5
V: TRBV24-1
size: NA
DNA: TGTGCCACCAGTGATTTCCCGACAGCATTTAGCAATCAGCCCCAGCATTTT
CDR3: CATSDFPTAFSNQPQHF

D: NA
J: TRBJ1-2
V: TRBV28
size: few
DNA: TGTGCCAGCAATGGGTTGGGCTATGGCTACACCTTC
CDR3: CASNGLGYGYTF

D: TRBD2
J: TRBJ2-3
V: TRBV12-3/TRBV12-4
size: many
DNA: TGTGCCAGCAGTCTCGGGACTAGCGGGGGCACAGATACGCAGTATTTT
CDR3: CASSLGTSGGTDTQYF

D: NA
J: TRBJ1-5
V: TRBV12-3/TRBV12-4
size: many
DNA: TGTGCCAGCAGTGCTAGCTTAACAGGGCGTAACCAGCCCCAGCATTTT
CDR3: CASSASLTGRNQPQHF

D: NA
J: TRBJ1-4
V: TRBV7-2
size: many
DNA: TGTGCCAGCAGCTGGCGGGCTGGTGAAAAACTGTTTTTT
CDR3: CASSWRAGEKLFF

D: NA
J: TRBJ1-1
V: TRBV6-1
size: many
DNA: TGTGCCAGCACCTCACTAAAGGGTGCCACTGAAGCTTTCTTT
CDR3: CASTSLKGATEAFF

D: NA
J: TRBJ1-5
V: TRBV5-1
size: many
DNA: TGCGCCAGCAGCTTGGTGGGGCGGGAGGATCAGCCCCAGCATTTT
CDR3: CASSLVGREDQPQHF

D: NA
J: TRBJ2-3
V: TRBV4-1
size: few
DNA: TGCGCCAGCAGCCAAGATAGGGCCCGCAGAGATACGCAGTATTTT
CDR3: CASSQDRARRDTQYF

D: TRBD1
J: TRBJ1-1
V: TRBV24-1
size: NA
DNA: TGTGCCACCACCCGGGACAGGGTTCTTGAAGCTTTCTTT
CDR3: CATTRDRVLEAFF

D: NA
J: TRBJ1-5
V: TRBV7-9
size: NA
DNA: TGTGCCAGCAGCTTCGACAAAGGCGGCAATCAGCCCCAGCATTTT
CDR3: CASSFDKGGNQPQHF

D: NA
J: TRBJ1-5
V: TRBV6-5
size: NA
DNA: TGTGCCAGCAGTTACTCGTCAGTTCAGCCCCAGCATTTT
CDR3: CASSYSSVQPQHF

D: TRBD2
J: TRBJ2-5
V: TRBV28
size: many
DNA: TGTGCCAGCACCCGAGAGGCGGGGGGGCTCCAAGAGACCCAGTACTTC
CDR3: CASTREAGGLQETQYF

D: NA
J: TRBJ1-4
V: TRBV7-9
size: many
DNA: TGTGCCAGCAGCTCGCTGGGGGAAAAACTGTTTTTT
CDR3: CASSSLGEKLFF

D: TRBD1
J: TRBJ1-1
V: TRBV29-1
size: many
DNA: TGCAGCGCCCTGGGACAGCTGAACACTGAAGCTTTCTTT
CDR3: CSALGQLNTEAFF

D: NA
J: TRBJ2-1
V: TRBV5-1
size: NA
DNA: TGCGCCAGCAGCTTGGTCGGGGCCGGGAATGAGCAGTTCTTC
CDR3: CASSLVGAGNEQFF

D: NA
J: TRBJ1-6
V: TRBV5-1
size: few
DNA: TGCGCCAGCAGCCCAGCCAGCATGGGGGAAGGAAGCTCACCCCTCCACTTT
CDR3: CASSPASMGEGSSPLHF

D: NA
J: TRBJ2-2
V: TRBV12-3/TRBV12-4
size: many
DNA: TGTGCCAGCAGTTTAGGCGTCGCGAACACCGGGGAGCTGTTTTTT
CDR3: CASSLGVANTGELFF

D: TRBD1
J: TRBJ2-7
V: TRBV11-2
size: many
DNA: TGTGCCAGCAGCTGGGGGACAGGGGGCCCCGAGCAGTACTTC
CDR3: CASSWGTGGPEQYF

D: TRBD1
J: TRBJ1-2
V: TRBV29-1
size: many
DNA: TGCAGCGTTGACGGGACAGCTAACTATGGCTACACCTTC
CDR3: CSVDGTANYGYTF

D: TRBD1
J: TRBJ2-5
V: TRBV11-3
size: few
DNA: TGTGCCAGCAGCTTAGAACAGGGGTTAGAAGAGACCCAGTACTTC
CDR3: CASSLEQGLEETQYF

D: NA
J: TRBJ2-7
V: TRBV6-1
size: few
DNA: TGTGCCAGCAGACGGAGTGGGATGAGGGGGGAGTTCTACGAGCAGTACTTC
CDR3: CASRRSGMRGEFYEQYF

D: NA
J: TRBJ2-2
V: TRBV20-1
size: many
DNA: TGCAGTGCTAGAGATCCAGGGCAGGGAGAGACCGGGGAGCTGTTTTTT
CDR3: CSARDPGQGETGELFF

D: TRBD1
J: TRBJ1-1
V: TRBV12-3/TRBV12-4
size: few
DNA: TGTGCCAGCAGTTTTTACAGGGGAGACACTGAAGCTTTCTTT
CDR3: CASSFYRGDTEAFF

D: NA
J: TRBJ2-1
V: TRBV7-2
size: NA
DNA: TGTGCCAGCAGCTTAGTGAGTTATGAGCAGTTCTTC
CDR3: CASSLVSYEQFF

D: NA
J: TRBJ2-1
V: TRBV6-5
size: many
DNA: TGTGCCAGCAGTCGACTCGGGGGACCTCTTAATGAGCAGTTCTTC
CDR3: CASSRLGGPLNEQFF

D: TRBD1
J: TRBJ2-5
V: TRBV23-1
size: many
DNA: TGCGCCAGCAGTCCCCGGGACAGGGGTTGGGGGACGGCCCAGTACTTC
CDR3: CASSPRDRGWGTAQYF

D: NA
J: TRBJ2-7
V: TRBV6-6
size: many
DNA: TGTGCCAGCAGTTACTCGGTGGTCGGGACGCAAAGCTCCTACGAGCAGTACTTC
CDR3: CASSYSVVGTQSSYEQYF

D: TRBD2
J: TRBJ2-1
V: TRBV7-3
size: few
DNA: TGTGCCAGCTCGGGAGGGGGGACGTCCTACAATGAGCAGTTCTTC
CDR3: CASSGGGTSYNEQFF

D: TRBD2
J: TRBJ2-3
V: TRBV10-3
size: NA
DNA: TGTGCCATCAGGGAAGCGGGGACGTCGACAGATACGCAGTATTTT
CDR3: CAIREAGTSTDTQYF

D: NA
J: TRBJ2-7
V: TRBV20-1
size: few
DNA: TGCAGTGCTAGAGATCACGGCAGGGAAGGGCAGTACTTC
CDR3: CSARDHGREGQYF

D: NA
J: TRBJ1-6
V: TRBV15
size: few
DNA: TGTGCCACCAGCAGAACAGGGAGCTCCTATAATTCACCCCTCCACTTT
CDR3: CATSRTGSSYNSPLHF

D: NA
J: TRBJ2-2
V: TRBV6-2/TRBV6-3
size: many
DNA: TGTGCCAGCAGAAATTACACGAACACCGGGGAGCTGTTTTTT
CDR3: CASRNYTNTGELFF

D: TRBD1
J: TRBJ2-7
V: TRBV12-3/TRBV12-4
size: NA
DNA: TGTGCCAGCAGCGGGACAGGAGATCCCTACGAGCAGTACTTC
CDR3: CASSGTGDPYEQYF

D: TRBD1
J: TRBJ1-5
V: TRBV7-2
size: few
DNA: TGTGCCAGCAGCTGGACAGGCTCCGGTCGGCCCCAGCATTTT
CDR3: CASSWTGSGRPQHF

D: NA
J: TRBJ1-6
V: TRBV7-9
size: NA
DNA: TGTGCCAGCAGGTCTCAGGGAAGCTCCTATAATTCACCCCTCCACTTT
CDR3: CASRSQGSSYNSPLHF

D: NA
J: TRBJ2-3
V: TRBV14
size: many
DNA: TGTGCCAGCAGCCAATTCGTGCGCCGCCTGGATACGCAGTATTTT
CDR3: CASSQFVRRLDTQYF

D: NA
J: TRBJ1-1
V: TRBV6-5
size: many
DNA: TGTGCCAGCAGGTCAGGGTACACTGAAGCTTTCTTT
CDR3: CASRSGYTEAFF

D: TRBD1
J: TRBJ1-4
V: TRBV19
size: few
DNA: TGTGCCAGTACCCCCTCGCCAGGGGGGAATGAAAAACTGTTTTTT
CDR3: CASTPSPGGNEKLFF

D: TRBD1
J: TRBJ1-1
V: TRBV4-3
size: many
DNA: TGCGCCAGCAGCCTTTCCGGACAGGGAGGGACTGAAGCTTTCTTT
CDR3: CASSLSGQGGTEAFF

D: NA
J: TRBJ1-3
V: TRBV6-5
size: few
DNA: TGTGCCAGCAGTTACGAGGGGAGCTCTGGAAACACCATATATTTT
CDR3: CASSYEGSSGNTIYF

D: TRBD1
J: TRBJ2-1
V: TRBV29-1
size: NA
DNA: TGCAGCGTTGCGGACAGGAGCAATGAGCAGTTCTTC
CDR3: CSVADRSNEQFF